Listed below are T cell receptor beta chains from one sample, sequenced in a study of vaccination and CD4 T cells after COVID-19. The antigens these receptors bind are not known. Via MiXCR, TCRdb re-called the PCR reads, giving one row per CDR3 protein. The sample yields 4,000 to 4,500 distinct CDR3 sequences, roughly 20% seen once. Sequenced material: CD4+ T cells from blood, cultured in vitro. Source of these receptors: a human donor who had recovered from COVID-19. Each CDR3 is given with its conserved first and last residue. A D gene is named only where the DNA matches it firmly. A row's size may be missing; if present it is once, few, many or a size class.

TRBJ1-3 | TRBV2 | TRBD1 | few | CASSVTGGNTIYF | TGTGCCAGCAGTGTAACAGGGGGCAACACCATATATTTT
TRBJ2-3 | TRBV5-1 | TRBD1 | NA | CASSLGDRGTDTQYF | TGCGCCAGCAGCTTGGGGGACAGGGGCACAGATACGCAGTATTTT
TRBJ1-1 | TRBV2 | NA | NA | CASRLDKAFF | TGTGCCAGCAGGCTCGACAAAGCTTTCTTT
TRBJ1-6 | TRBV20-1 | NA | NA | CSARVPGHSSYNSPLHF | TGCAGTGCTCGAGTCCCGGGACATAGCTCCTATAATTCACCCCTCCACTTT
TRBJ2-3 | TRBV20-1 | TRBD1 | few | CSARAGTGADTQYF | TGCAGTGCTAGAGCGGGGACAGGGGCAGATACGCAGTATTTT
TRBJ2-5 | TRBV5-6 | NA | few | CASSLEETQYF | TGTGCCAGCAGCTTGGAAGAGACCCAGTACTTC
TRBJ2-1 | TRBV2 | NA | medium-sized | CASKGRIYNEQFF | TGTGCCAGCAAGGGAAGAATCTACAATGAGCAGTTCTTC
TRBJ2-2 | TRBV5-1 | NA | NA | CASSPSGTGELFF | TGCGCCAGCAGCCCGTCTGGCACCGGGGAGCTGTTTTTT
TRBJ1-2 | TRBV5-4 | TRBD1 | NA | CASSPGDRDHGYTF | TGTGCCAGCAGCCCCGGGGACAGGGACCATGGCTACACCTTC
TRBJ2-1 | TRBV21-1 | NA | few | CASILTIHPYNEQFF | TGTGCCAGCATCCTGACCATCCACCCCTACAATGAGCAGTTCTTC
TRBJ1-5 | TRBV19 | TRBD1 | NA | CASSIRARGANQPQHF | TGTGCCAGTAGTATAAGGGCCAGGGGGGCCAATCAGCCCCAGCATTTT
TRBJ1-5 | TRBV2 | TRBD1 | few | CASSPGTGRIQPQHF | TGTGCCAGCAGTCCCGGGACAGGGAGGATTCAGCCCCAGCATTTT
TRBJ2-5 | TRBV5-5 | NA | NA | CASSLIYQETQYF | TGTGCCAGCAGCTTGATATACCAAGAGACCCAGTACTTC
TRBJ2-1 | TRBV29-1 | NA | NA | CSGLEVEQFF | TGCAGCGGTCTCGAAGTTGAGCAGTTCTTC
TRBJ2-5 | TRBV1 | NA | NA | CTSSQVLKRQGHLTQETQYF | TGCACCAGCAGCCAAGTGTTGAAGAGACAGGGACACCTAACACAAGAGACCCAGTACTTC
TRBJ1-2 | TRBV27 | NA | medium-sized | CASTPRNYGYTF | TGTGCCAGCACACCGCGTAACTATGGCTACACCTTC